Presented here are 18 T cell receptor beta chains from one specimen sequenced in a study of shared clonotypes between healthy human individuals. The protocol was immunoSEQ multiplex PCR, while the TCRdb copy is restricted to in-frame clones and leaves out a portion. The sample lists about 2.4 million clones, roughly nine tenths occurring once. The sample was naive CD4+ T cells sorted from blood. Subset meaning: CD45RA+ positively selected. All receptors derive from a young man in good health.

V gene TRBV7-2 combines with J gene TRBJ2-5; the match to TRBD2 covers 9 bases. Germline trimming cut 1 base from V and 2 bases from J; bases unmatched to any gene: 8. Germline CDR1 is SGHTA and CDR2 is FQGNSA. CDR3 length: 17 amino acids. In DNA, the CDR3 is TGTGCCAGCAGCTTAGTGGGTAGCGGGAGTCGTCAAGAGACCCAGTACTTC. It codes for CASSLVGSGSRQETQYF.

The chain links TRBV21-1 to TRBJ1-4; the table's D call TRBD1 went unverified against the DNA. TRBV21-1 is annotated as a pseudogene. CDR3 length: 17 residues. CDR3 residues: CASSNPPTGGSGEKLFF. The CDR3 DNA is TGTGCCAGCAGCAATCCCCCGACAGGGGGGTCGGGTGAAAAACTGTTTTTT.

The chain combines TRBV7-8 with TRBJ1-5; possibly TRBD1 for D (5 bases). The V end lost 4 bases, the J end lost 7 bases, and 17 bases lay between the germline ends. This CDR3 has 15 residues. Germline CDR1 is SGHVS and CDR2 is FQNEAQ. The CDR3 reads CASSSLIQGGQPQHF. Here the CDR3 DNA reads TGTGCCAGCAGCTCCCTAATTCAGGGTGGACAGCCCCAGCATTTT.

With regard to this clone: The same CDR3 arises from other DNA sequences in this sample as well. The CDR3 nucleotides read TGTGCCAGCAGCTTCAGGGAGGGTCAGCCCCAGCATTTT. This sequence encodes CASSFREGQPQHF. The V gene is TRBV11-2, the J gene TRBJ1-5; TRBD1 is a possible D gene (5 bases). Trimming took 3 bases from V and 6 from J, leaving 9 bases between them. The CDR3 contains 13 residues. Looked up from germline, CDR1 is SGHAT and CDR2 is FQNNGV.

The chain joins TRBV7-8 to TRBJ2-7; D may be TRBD1 or TRBD2 (5 bases each). This CDR3 has 15 residues. Germline assignment: CDR1 SGHVS and CDR2 FQNEAQ. V gave up 0 bases and J gave up 2 bases, with 11 bases separating them. The CDR3 reads CASSLASGSTYEQYF. CDR3 sequence (DNA): TGTGCCAGCAGCTTAGCGTCAGGGAGCACCTACGAGCAGTACTTC.

The chain couples TRBV10-3 to TRBJ2-7; D unresolved. Germline loops: CDR1 ENHRY, CDR2 SYGVKD. This CDR3 region has 13 residues. With 0 bases removed from V and 2 bases from J, the gap between germline ends came to 5 bases. CDR3 sequence: CAISESSAYEQYF. The CDR3 DNA follows: TGTGCCATCAGTGAGTCGTCAGCCTACGAGCAGTACTTC.

This sequence joins TRBV7-8 and TRBJ1-5, with D perhaps TRBD1 (5 bases). Germline CDR1 is SGHVS and CDR2 is FQNEAQ. Between the trimmed V and J ends, which lost 4 bases and 2 bases, there was a span of 15 bases. There are 16 residues in the CDR3. CDR3 nucleotides: TGTGCCAGCAGCTCCTATCGGGGGGATGGCAATCAGCCCCAGCATTTT. Protein product: CASSSYRGDGNQPQHF.

The V gene is TRBV30, the J gene TRBJ1-5; no reliable D call. V shed 3 bases and J shed 4 bases, with 7 bases lying between them. Per germline, CDR1 GTSNPN and CDR2 SVGIG (reference sequence). This CDR3 is 12 amino acids long. The CDR3 coding sequence is TGTGCCTGGAGCCCAAATAATCAGCCCCAGCATTTT. This gives the protein CAWSPNNQPQHF. Using reference TRBV30 and TRBJ1-5 for the parts outside the CDR3, the full variable domain is SQTIHQWPATLVQPVGSPLSLECTVEGTSNPNLYWYRQAAGRGLQLLFYSVGIGQISSEVPQNLSASRPQDRQFILSSKKLLLSDSGFYLCAWSPNNQPQHFGDGTRLSIL.

Of note for this clone: In the same sample, other DNA sequences code for this CDR3. V gene TRBV5-4 combines with J gene TRBJ2-3; 7 bases match TRBD1. This CDR3 has 14 residues. J was trimmed by 1 base and V by 4 bases; bases with no gene match: 3. The germline gives CDR1 SGHNT, CDR2 YYREEE (reference sequence). This chain's CDR3 is CASSRDRGTDTQYF. The CDR3 DNA sequence: TGTGCCAGCAGCAGGGACAGAGGCACAGATACGCAGTATTTT.

The gene calls are TRBV2 and TRBJ2-5; no clear D gene. V lost 0 bases and J lost 7, with 3 bases in between. The germline V gene encodes CDR1 SNHLY and CDR2 FYNNEI. This CDR3 spans 11 amino acids. CDR3 sequence reads: CASSEAGTQYF. CDR3 nucleotides: TGTGCCAGCAGTGAAGCTGGGACCCAGTACTTC.

About this clone itself: At one boundary the junction diverges from the germline segment, which might be a read error. The chain combines TRBV19 with TRBJ1-2; D may be TRBD1 (5 bases). CDR1 and CDR2 (germline): LNHDA, SQIVND (reference sequence). This CDR3 has 15 amino acids. This chain's CDR3 is CASGISGESNYGYTF. The CDR3 DNA sequence: TGTGCCAGTGGTATTTCGGGGGAATCTAACTATGGCTACACCTTC.

The rearrangement joins TRBV5-4 to TRBJ1-2; the D gene is possibly TRBD1 (5 bases). Germline assignment: CDR1 SGHNT and CDR2 YYREEE (reference sequence). V lost 4 bases, J lost 4 bases, and 11 bases lay in between. The CDR3 spans 13 residues. CDR3 nucleotides: TGTGCCAGCAGCCGGCGACAGACCTATGGCTACACCTTC. It translates to CASSRRQTYGYTF.

The chain combines TRBV18 with TRBJ1-1; no clear D gene. Germline CDR1 reads KGHSH; CDR2 reads LQKENI. The V gene lost 0 bases and the J gene lost 7 bases, with 12 bases spanning the gap. This CDR3 is built from 14 residues. As DNA, the CDR3 is TGTGCCAGCTCACCACCTTATACACCGAATGAAGCTTTCTTT. This sequence encodes CASSPPYTPNEAFF.

The CDR3 sequence is CASSAYSGRAYNEQFF. The DNA of the CDR3 is TGTGCCAGTAGTGCCTATAGCGGGAGGGCCTACAATGAGCAGTTCTTC. The chain has TRBV19 and TRBJ2-1; 11 positions match TRBD2. Germline V gene sequence: CDR1 LNHDA, CDR2 SQIVND (reference sequence). The junction had 5 bases not matched to a gene; V was cut back by 5 bases and J by 2 bases. The CDR3 has 16 residues.

The CDR3 nucleotides read TGTGCCAGCAGTGCTGACAGAGCCTACGAGCAGTACTTC. Its protein product is CASSADRAYEQYF. The chain recombines TRBV6-1 with TRBJ2-7; tentative D call: TRBD1 (5 bases). With 4 bases removed from V and 2 bases from J, the gap between germline ends came to 9 bases. There are 13 residues in the CDR3. Germline CDR1 MNHNS, CDR2 SASEGT.

The chain joins TRBV6-5 to TRBJ1-5, with a weak D call TRBD1 (6 bases). Trimming shortened V by 4 bases and J by 9 bases, and 13 bases separated the two germline ends. The CDR3 extends over 13 amino acids. CDR1 is MNHEY and CDR2 is SVGAGI in the germline V gene. The CDR3 reads CASSSQPTGPQHF. The CDR3 region has the DNA TGTGCCAGCAGTTCCCAACCGACAGGGCCCCAGCATTTT.

In its sample, this clone was seen a few times. The chain links TRBV21-1 to TRBJ1-1; TRBD1 was called by the table and not checked on the DNA. TRBV21-1 is designated a pseudogene. The CDR3 contains 15 residues. This CDR3 reads CASSSDRILNTEAFF. The CDR3 DNA sequence: TGTGCCAGCAGCAGCGACAGGATCCTGAACACTGAAGCTTTCTTT.

The chain employs TRBV13 and TRBJ2-5, with D perhaps assigned TRBD1 or TRBD2 (5 bases each). V dropped 7 bases and J dropped 2 bases, with 14 bases sitting between them. Germline lookup yields CDR1 PRHDT and CDR2 FYEKMQ (reference sequence). The CDR3 covers 14 residues. The CDR3 DNA sequence: TGTGCCAGCACCAAGGGAGCAGGGCAAGAGACCCAGTACTTC. It specifies CASTKGAGQETQYF. The variable domain in full, with the rest retrieved from reference TRBV13 and TRBJ2-5, is AAGVIQSPRHLIKEKRETATLKCYPIPRHDTVYWYQQGPGQDPQFLISFYEKMQSDKGSIPDRFSAQQFSDYHSELNMSSLELGDSALYFCASTKGAGQETQYFGPGTRLLVL.